A single sample is the source of the 12 T cell receptor beta chains below, sequenced in a study of shared clonotypes between healthy human individuals. The data were produced by immunoSEQ multiplex PCR, yet TCRdb's version contains in-frame clones alone and is incomplete. The sample consists of just over 2,000,000 clones, roughly 95% of them appearing once. Source material: naive CD4+ T cells sorted from blood. Subset: CD45RA+ positively selected. The receptors were gathered from a man in his late teens or twenties in good health.

This sequence joins TRBV11-2 and TRBJ2-2; D uncertain. This CDR3 is built from 16 residues. The V end lost 8 bases, the J end lost 0 bases, and 16 bases lay between the germline ends. Germline V lookup: CDR1 SGHAT, CDR2 FQNNGV. In nucleotides, the CDR3 is TGTGCCAGCGTATCCCTACGTAGGCCGAACACCGGGGAGCTGTTTTTT. This sequence encodes CASVSLRRPNTGELFF.

The genes are TRBV7-9 and TRBJ2-7, with a weak D call TRBD1 (6 bases). Per the germline V gene, CDR1 is SEHNR and CDR2 is FQNEAQ (reference sequence). The germline V and J ends were trimmed by 0 bases and 5 bases, with 14 bases remaining between them. The CDR3 totals 15 residues. CDR3 sequence (DNA): TGTGCCAGCAGCTTAGCTGTCCCCTCAGGGGACGAGCAGTACTTC. Protein: CASSLAVPSGDEQYF.

This clone was counted a single time. The chain couples TRBV7-2 to TRBJ2-3; TRBD2 agrees at 10 bases. This CDR3 comprises 16 residues. Germline V lookup: CDR1 SGHTA, CDR2 FQGNSA. Trimming took 5 bases from V and 2 from J; bases not matched to a gene: 7. CDR3 DNA: TGTGCCAGCAGCCGCCTAGCGGGGGCGCTCACAGATACGCAGTATTTT. Translated, it gives CASSRLAGALTDTQYF.

This chain connects TRBV2 to TRBJ1-2; TRBD1 agrees at 8 bases. Germline V gene lookup returns CDR1 SNHLY and CDR2 FYNNEI. The CDR3 loop spans 15 amino acids. J was trimmed by 6 bases and V by 1 base; bases with no gene match: 7. The CDR3 spells CASSEVTTGGHGYTF. The CDR3 bases are TGTGCCAGCAGTGAAGTCACTACAGGGGGACATGGCTACACCTTC.

The V call is TRBV6-5, the J call TRBJ2-3; D may be TRBD1 (8 bases). Trimming left V 6 bases short and J 6 bases short, with 16 bases between. CDR3 length: 14 residues. From germline, CDR1 is MNHEY and CDR2 SVGAGI. This chain's CDR3 is CASSQGGDRDTQYF. The CDR3 region has the DNA TGTGCCAGCAGCCAGGGGGGGGACAGGGATACGCAGTATTTT.

V and J are TRBV2 and TRBJ1-5, with 9 bases aligning to TRBD1. The V segment lost 5 bases and the J segment 0 bases; nucleotides outside the gene matches: 2. CDR1 and CDR2 from the germline V gene are SNHLY and FYNNEI. CDR3 length: 15 amino acids. The CDR3 loop is CASSQQGASNQPQHF. CDR3 bases: TGTGCCAGCAGTCAACAGGGGGCTAGCAATCAGCCCCAGCATTTT.

The rearrangement joins TRBV5-1 to TRBJ2-5; 7 positions agree with TRBD1. There are 14 residues in the CDR3. Looked up from germline, CDR1 is SGHRS and CDR2 is YFSETQ. The junction had 8 bases not matched to a gene; V was cut back by 4 bases and J by 5 bases. CDR3 region: CASSAQGSPETQYF. The CDR3 DNA is TGCGCCAGCAGCGCACAGGGGAGTCCGGAGACCCAGTACTTC. The full variable domain, rest sourced from reference TRBV5-1 and TRBJ2-5, is KAGVTQTPRYLIKTRGQQVTLSCSPISGHRSVSWYQQTPGQGLQFLFEYFSETQRNKGNFPGRFSGRQFSNSRSEMNVSTLELGDSALYLCASSAQGSPETQYFGPGTRLLVL.

This sequence joins TRBV7-9 and TRBJ1-2; D perhaps matches TRBD1 (5 bases). The CDR3 runs to 16 residues. The V gene lost 5 bases and the J gene lost 0 bases, with 16 bases spanning the gap. Germline V CDR1 and CDR2: SEHNR, FQNEAQ (reference sequence). The CDR3 spells CASSGHHSGANYGYTF. CDR3 DNA sequence: TGTGCCAGCAGCGGACACCATTCCGGGGCTAACTATGGCTACACCTTC.

With regard to this clone: At the DNA level, this CDR3 is encoded by other sequences in the same sample as well. J is TRBJ1-1 and V is TRBV5-1, with 9 bases lining up with TRBD1. The CDR3 runs 15 residues. Germline values: CDR1 SGHRS, CDR2 YFSETQ. V lost 2 bases to trimming and J lost 1 base; unmatched junction nucleotides: 3. Here the CDR3 reads CASSLGGQGNTEAFF. CDR3 coding DNA: TGCGCCAGCAGCTTAGGGGGACAGGGGAACACTGAAGCTTTCTTT.

This sequence joins TRBV5-1 and TRBJ1-1; D not certain. V was shortened by 4 bases and J by 5 bases, with 15 bases between the two germline ends. Germline CDR1 and CDR2: SGHRS and YFSETQ. CDR3 length: 14 residues. In DNA form, the CDR3 reads TGCGCCAGCAGCAAAGCAGTACTGGGGACTGAAGCTTTCTTT. Protein sequence: CASSKAVLGTEAFF.

V and J are TRBV13 and TRBJ2-2, with 11 bases that match TRBD2. Per the germline V gene, CDR1 is PRHDT and CDR2 is FYEKMQ (reference sequence). There are 16 residues in the CDR3. The trim removed 0 bases at V and 4 bases at J, leaving 1 base unmatched. CDR3 DNA sequence: TGTGCCAGCAGCTTAGGAGGACTAGCGGGCACCGGGGAGCTGTTTTTT. Its protein is CASSLGGLAGTGELFF. The full variable domain, its missing parts supplied by reference TRBV13 and TRBJ2-2, is AAGVIQSPRHLIKEKRETATLKCYPIPRHDTVYWYQQGPGQDPQFLISFYEKMQSDKGSIPDRFSAQQFSDYHSELNMSSLELGDSALYFCASSLGGLAGTGELFFGEGSRLTVL.

The chain has TRBV5-6 and TRBJ2-7; D gene uncertain. The germline gives CDR1 SGHDT, CDR2 YYEEEE. This CDR3 contains 13 residues. V lost 4 bases and J lost 3, with 11 bases in between. In DNA, the CDR3 is TGTGCCAGCAGCGGGTACCGGATCTACGAGCAGTACTTC. Its protein product is CASSGYRIYEQYF.